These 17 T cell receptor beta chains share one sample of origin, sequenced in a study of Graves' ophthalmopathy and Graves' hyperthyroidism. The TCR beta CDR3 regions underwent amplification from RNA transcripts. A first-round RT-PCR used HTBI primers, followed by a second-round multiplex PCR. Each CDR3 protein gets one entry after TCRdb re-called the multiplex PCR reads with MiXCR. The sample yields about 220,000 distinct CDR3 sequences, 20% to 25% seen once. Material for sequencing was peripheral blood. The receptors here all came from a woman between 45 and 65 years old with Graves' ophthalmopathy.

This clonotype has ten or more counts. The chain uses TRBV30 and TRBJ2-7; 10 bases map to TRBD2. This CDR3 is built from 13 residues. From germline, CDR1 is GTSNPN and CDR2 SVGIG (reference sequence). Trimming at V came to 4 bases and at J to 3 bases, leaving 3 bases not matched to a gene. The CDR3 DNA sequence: TGTGCCTGGACGGGGACTAGCGACTACGAGCAGTACTTC. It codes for CAWTGTSDYEQYF.

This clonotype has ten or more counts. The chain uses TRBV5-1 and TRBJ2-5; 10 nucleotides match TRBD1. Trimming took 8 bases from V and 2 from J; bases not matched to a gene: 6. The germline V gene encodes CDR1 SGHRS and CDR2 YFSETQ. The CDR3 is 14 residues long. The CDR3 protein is CASRPGQGQETQYF. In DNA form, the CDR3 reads TGCGCCAGTCGGCCGGGACAGGGGCAAGAGACCCAGTACTTC.

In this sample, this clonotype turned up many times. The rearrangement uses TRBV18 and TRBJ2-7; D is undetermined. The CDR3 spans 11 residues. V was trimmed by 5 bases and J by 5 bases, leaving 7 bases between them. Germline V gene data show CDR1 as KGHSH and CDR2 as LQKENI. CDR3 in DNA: TGTGCCAGCTCAAATGGGGACGAGCAGTACTTC. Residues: CASSNGDEQYF.

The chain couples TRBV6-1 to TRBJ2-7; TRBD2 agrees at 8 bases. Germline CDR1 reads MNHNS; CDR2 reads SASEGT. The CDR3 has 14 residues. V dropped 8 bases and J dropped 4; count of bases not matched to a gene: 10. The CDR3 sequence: CASQAGVYKYEQYF. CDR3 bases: TGTGCCAGCCAAGCGGGAGTATATAAGTACGAGCAGTACTTC.

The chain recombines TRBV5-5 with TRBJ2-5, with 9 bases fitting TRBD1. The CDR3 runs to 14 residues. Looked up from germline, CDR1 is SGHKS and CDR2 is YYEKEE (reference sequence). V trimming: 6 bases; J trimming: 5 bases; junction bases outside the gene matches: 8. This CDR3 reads CASTRTGAGETQYF. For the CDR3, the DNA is TGTGCCAGCACCCGGACAGGGGCCGGGGAGACCCAGTACTTC.

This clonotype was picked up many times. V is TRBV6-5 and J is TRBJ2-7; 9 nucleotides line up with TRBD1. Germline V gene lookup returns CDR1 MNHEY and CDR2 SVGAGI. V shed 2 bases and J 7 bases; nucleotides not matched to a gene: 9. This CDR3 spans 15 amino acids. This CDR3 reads CASSYAQQGAGEQYF. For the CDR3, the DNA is TGTGCCAGCAGTTACGCGCAACAGGGGGCGGGGGAGCAGTACTTC.

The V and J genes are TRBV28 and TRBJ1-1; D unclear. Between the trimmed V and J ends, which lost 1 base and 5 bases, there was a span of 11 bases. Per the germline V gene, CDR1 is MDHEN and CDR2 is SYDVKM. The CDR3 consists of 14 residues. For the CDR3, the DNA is TGTGCCAGCAGTTTATCCCCCCCGGGTACTGAAGCTTTCTTT. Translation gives CASSLSPPGTEAFF.

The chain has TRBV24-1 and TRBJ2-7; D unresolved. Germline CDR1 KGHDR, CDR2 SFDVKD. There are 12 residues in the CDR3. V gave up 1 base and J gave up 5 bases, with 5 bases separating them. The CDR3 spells CATSDFRDEQYF. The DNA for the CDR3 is TGTGCCACCAGTGATTTTAGGGACGAGCAGTACTTC.

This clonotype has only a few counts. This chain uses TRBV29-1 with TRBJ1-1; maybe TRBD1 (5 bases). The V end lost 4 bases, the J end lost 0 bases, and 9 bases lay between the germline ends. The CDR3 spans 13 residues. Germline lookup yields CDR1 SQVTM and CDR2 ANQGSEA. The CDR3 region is CSVAGNLNTEAFF. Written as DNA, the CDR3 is TGCAGCGTTGCAGGGAACCTGAACACTGAAGCTTTCTTT.

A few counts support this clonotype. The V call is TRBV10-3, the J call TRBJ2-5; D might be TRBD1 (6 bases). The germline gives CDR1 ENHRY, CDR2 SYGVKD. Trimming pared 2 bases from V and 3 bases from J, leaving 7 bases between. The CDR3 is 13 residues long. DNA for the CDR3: TGTGCCATCAGTGAGCGACAGGAAGAGACCCAGTACTTC. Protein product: CAISERQEETQYF.

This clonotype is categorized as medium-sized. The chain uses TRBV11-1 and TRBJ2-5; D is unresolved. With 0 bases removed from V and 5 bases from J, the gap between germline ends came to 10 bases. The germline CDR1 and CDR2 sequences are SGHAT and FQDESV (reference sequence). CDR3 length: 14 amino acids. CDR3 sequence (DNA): TGTGCCAGCAGCTTAGCACACCCAAGGGAGACCCAGTACTTC. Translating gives CASSLAHPRETQYF.

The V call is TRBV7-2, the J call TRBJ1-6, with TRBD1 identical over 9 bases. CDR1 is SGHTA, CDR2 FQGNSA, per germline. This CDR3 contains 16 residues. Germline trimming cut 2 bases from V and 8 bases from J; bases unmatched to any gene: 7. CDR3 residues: CASSLSPGQGHSPLHF. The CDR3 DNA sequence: TGTGCCAGCAGCTTATCGCCGGGACAGGGTCATTCACCCCTCCACTTT.

The CDR3 sequence: CASSPGGRVYQPQHF. CDR3 coding DNA: TGTGCCAGCAGCCCGGGGGGGCGAGTTTATCAGCCCCAGCATTTT. The rearrangement joins TRBV27 to TRBJ1-5, with D perhaps TRBD1 (6 bases). CDR1 is MNHEY and CDR2 is SMNVEV in the germline V gene (reference sequence). Between the trimmed V and J ends, which lost 6 bases and 5 bases, there was a span of 17 bases. CDR3 length: 15 amino acids.

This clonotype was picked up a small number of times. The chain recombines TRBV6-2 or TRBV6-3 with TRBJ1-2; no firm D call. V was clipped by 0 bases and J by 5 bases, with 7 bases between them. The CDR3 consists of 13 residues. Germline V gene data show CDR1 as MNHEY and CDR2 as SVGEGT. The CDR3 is CASSYSEGYGYTF. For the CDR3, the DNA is TGTGCCAGCAGTTACTCTGAAGGGTATGGCTACACCTTC.

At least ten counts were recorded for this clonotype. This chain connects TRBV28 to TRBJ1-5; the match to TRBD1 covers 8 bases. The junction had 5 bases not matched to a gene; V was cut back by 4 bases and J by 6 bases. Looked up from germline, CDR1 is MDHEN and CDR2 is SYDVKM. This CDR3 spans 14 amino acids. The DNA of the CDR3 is TGTGCCAGCAGTTCCAGGGGGCGCGGTCAGCCCCAGCATTTT. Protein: CASSSRGRGQPQHF.

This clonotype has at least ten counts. CDR3 amino acids: CASRPGLWNSPLHF. CDR3 in DNA: TGTGCCAGCAGACCGGGCCTTTGGAATTCACCCCTCCACTTT. The rearrangement joins TRBV27 to TRBJ1-6; D call uncertain. Trimming took 6 bases from V and 7 from J, leaving 13 bases between them. In germline, CDR1 is MNHEY, CDR2 SMNVEV (reference sequence). The CDR3 has 14 residues.

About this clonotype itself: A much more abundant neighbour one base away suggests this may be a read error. Here the CDR3 reads CSASRGPTNTEAFF. In DNA, the CDR3 is TGCAGTGCTAGCCGGGGGCCGACGAACACTGAAGCTTTCTTT. V usage is TRBV20-1 and J usage is TRBJ1-1; D is possibly TRBD1 (6 bases). V lost 3 bases and J 1 base, leaving 12 bases between the germline ends. The germline gives CDR1 DFQATT, CDR2 SNEGSKA (reference sequence). The CDR3 is made up of 14 amino acids.